A selection of T cell receptor beta chains follows, all from one sample in a study of vaccination and CD4 T cells after COVID-19. Antigen specificity for these receptors is unknown. From the PCR reads, TCRdb called clonotypes with MiXCR, one entry per CDR3 protein. The sample lists roughly 4,200 distinct CDR3 sequences, about 32% occurring once. Sample: CD4+ T cells from blood, cultured in vitro. These receptors came from a human donor in good health. Both conserved end residues are part of each CDR3. Fields, in order: J gene, D gene, clone size, V gene, CDR3 protein, CDR3 DNA. A D gene is named only where the DNA matches it firmly. Some rows have no size entry. The others give once, few or many, or a class for an expanded clone.

TRBJ1-1	TRBD1	few	TRBV6-5	CASSYEGAWGTEAFF	TGTGCCAGCAGTTACGAGGGGGCGTGGGGCACTGAAGCTTTCTTT
TRBJ1-2	TRBD1	NA	TRBV7-2	CASSFAGGGYTF	TGTGCCAGCAGCTTCGCAGGGGGCGGCTACACCTTC
TRBJ2-5	NA	NA	TRBV6-1	CAVTMGGTQYF	TGTGCGGTTACGATGGGTGGAACCCAGTACTTC
TRBJ1-1	TRBD1	few	TRBV6-1	CASSGLSGTGPNTEAFF	TGTGCCAGCAGTGGACTTTCCGGGACAGGCCCGAACACTGAAGCTTTCTTT
TRBJ1-2	NA	NA	TRBV12-3/TRBV12-4	CASSRLRREGYTF	TGTGCCAGCAGCCGGCTAAGGCGGGAAGGCTACACCTTC
TRBJ2-1	NA	NA	TRBV10-3	CAISLPGPETAGSYNEQFF	TGTGCCATCAGTCTTCCGGGACCCGAAACGGCGGGCTCCTACAATGAGCAGTTCTTC
TRBJ1-5	NA	NA	TRBV11-2	CASSYLRGQPQHF	TGTGCCAGCAGCTACCTACGGGGTCAGCCCCAGCATTTT
TRBJ1-1	NA	NA	TRBV19	CASSIAKNTEAFF	TGTGCCAGTAGTATCGCGAAGAACACTGAAGCTTTCTTT
TRBJ2-1	NA	NA	TRBV20-1	CSARGAGFEQFF	TGCAGTGCGAGGGGGGCAGGATTCGAGCAGTTCTTC
TRBJ1-1	NA	few	TRBV20-1	CSAGKGDTEAFF	TGCAGTGCCGGGAAGGGGGACACTGAAGCTTTCTTT
TRBJ2-5	NA	NA	TRBV12-3/TRBV12-4	CASSLTAPGTQYF	TGTGCCAGCAGTTTGACGGCCCCAGGGACCCAGTACTTC
TRBJ2-2	TRBD1	NA	TRBV19	CASRTGAHTGELFF	TGTGCCAGTAGGACAGGGGCGCACACCGGGGAGCTGTTTTTT
TRBJ1-6	NA	few	TRBV11-1	CASSLGGFNSPLHF	TGTGCCAGCAGCTTAGGGGGTTTCAATTCACCCCTCCACTTT
TRBJ1-2	TRBD1	few	TRBV30	CAWSVRAGGYYGYTF	TGTGCCTGGAGTGTACGGGCAGGGGGGTACTATGGCTACACCTTC
TRBJ1-1	NA	NA	TRBV6-1	CASSTRLDSTEAFF	TGTGCCAGCAGCACGAGACTGGACTCCACTGAAGCTTTCTTT
TRBJ1-1	TRBD1	NA	TRBV14	CASSTQHGGGSEAFF	TGTGCCAGCAGCACTCAACACGGAGGGGGCTCTGAAGCTTTCTTT
TRBJ2-5	TRBD1	NA	TRBV30	CAWSQGTGGETQYF	TGTGCCTGGAGTCAAGGGACAGGAGGAGAGACCCAGTACTTC
TRBJ1-2	NA	NA	TRBV11-2	CASSSTGIYGYTF	TGTGCCAGCAGCTCCACAGGGATCTATGGCTACACCTTC
TRBJ1-2	NA	few	TRBV12-3/TRBV12-4	CASSFWGTNYGYTF	TGTGCCAGCAGTTTTTGGGGTACTAACTATGGCTACACCTTC
TRBJ2-1	TRBD1	few	TRBV24-1	CATGQGVMDEQFF	TGTGCCACCGGACAGGGGGTAATGGATGAGCAGTTCTTC
TRBJ2-1	NA	NA	TRBV5-1	CASSPVQNEQFF	TGCGCCAGCAGCCCTGTTCAGAATGAGCAGTTCTTC
TRBJ2-7	TRBD1	NA	TRBV18	CASSPPGTGAVYEQYF	TGTGCCAGCTCACCACCCGGGACAGGGGCCGTCTACGAGCAGTACTTC
TRBJ1-1	NA	NA	TRBV5-1	CASTVERGNTEAFF	TGCGCCAGCACGGTAGAACGGGGGAACACTGAAGCTTTCTTT
TRBJ2-3	NA	NA	TRBV20-1	CSEKGEPTDTQYF	TGCAGTGAGAAAGGGGAACCCACAGATACGCAGTATTTT
TRBJ1-6	NA	NA	TRBV6-1	CASSNAHNSPLHF	TGTGCCAGCAGTAATGCTCATAATTCACCCCTCCACTTT
TRBJ1-3	NA	NA	TRBV20-1	CSASKQGAGNAIYF	TGCAGTGCTTCTAAACAGGGAGCTGGAAACGCCATATATTTT
TRBJ1-2	NA	few	TRBV6-5	CASSYSRDGYGYTF	TGTGCCAGCAGTTACTCCCGGGACGGCTATGGCTACACCTTC
TRBJ1-5	NA	few	TRBV15	CASAISDNQPQHF	TGTGCCTCAGCCATCAGCGACAATCAGCCCCAGCATTTT
TRBJ2-2	TRBD2	few	TRBV6-4	CASSVAGGTGELFF	TGTGCCAGCAGTGTAGCGGGGGGCACCGGGGAGCTGTTTTTT
TRBJ1-5	NA	NA	TRBV6-1	CASSLQVQTNQPQHF	TGTGCCAGCAGCCTACAGGTTCAAACAAATCAGCCCCAGCATTTT
TRBJ1-5	NA	NA	TRBV7-9	CASSSGTNQPQHF	TGTGCCAGCAGCTCCGGGACAAATCAGCCCCAGCATTTT
TRBJ1-1	NA	few	TRBV7-3	CASSPTGGLAFF	TGTGCCAGCAGCCCAACGGGAGGTTTGGCTTTCTTT
TRBJ2-5	NA	NA	TRBV2	CASTGRQPPVQETQYF	TGTGCCAGCACTGGGCGACAACCCCCCGTCCAAGAGACCCAGTACTTC
TRBJ1-2	NA	few	TRBV25-1	CASSELGDGYTF	TGTGCCAGCAGTGAATTGGGGGATGGCTACACCTTC
TRBJ1-2	NA	few	TRBV6-1	CASSKLWEDGYTF	TGTGCCAGCAGTAAATTATGGGAGGATGGCTACACCTTC
TRBJ2-7	NA	NA	TRBV7-6	CASSLGSVYKQYF	TGTGCCAGCAGCTTAGGCTCTGTGTACAAGCAGTACTTC
TRBJ1-1	TRBD1	few	TRBV10-2	CASSEVGQGAPGEAFF	TGCGCCAGCAGTGAGGTCGGACAGGGGGCGCCGGGTGAAGCTTTCTTT
TRBJ1-4	TRBD1	few	TRBV20-1	CSAGLQGGYRGLFF	TGCAGTGCCGGATTACAGGGGGGTTACAGGGGACTGTTTTTT
TRBJ2-7	NA	few	TRBV27	CASSLGQPYEQYF	TGTGCCAGCAGTTTAGGACAGCCCTACGAGCAGTACTTC
TRBJ2-2	NA	NA	TRBV7-3	CASSLSIVNTGELFF	TGTGCCAGCAGCTTATCCATCGTGAACACCGGGGAGCTGTTTTTT
TRBJ1-2	NA	NA	TRBV28	CASSRRRSRWGYTF	TGTGCCAGCAGTAGGAGGAGGTCCAGGTGGGGCTACACCTTC
TRBJ2-5	TRBD1	once	TRBV10-3	CAISQGDNQETQYF	TGTGCCATCAGTCAGGGGGACAACCAAGAGACCCAGTACTTC
TRBJ2-7	NA	few	TRBV10-3	CAISESSYEQYF	TGTGCCATCAGTGAGTCCTCCTACGAGCAGTACTTC